One and the same sample provided the 18 T cell receptor beta chains below, sequenced in a study of OX40 agonist ivuxolimab in advanced cancers. Sequencing was performed with immunoSEQ multiplex PCR; in TCRdb, only in-frame clones are kept and a portion is missing. The sample records about 14,000 clones, 85% to 90% being singletons. This material consisted of CD4+ or CD8+ T cells sorted from blood, taken in a trial of the OX40 agonist ivuxolimab. All receptors derive from an adult with an advanced solid tumor such as melanoma, head and neck, liver or kidney cancer.

This chain connects TRBV5-1 to TRBJ1-1; 11 bases match TRBD1. The CDR3 is made up of 16 amino acids. Germline CDR1 is SGHRS and CDR2 is YFSETQ. With 5 bases clipped from V and 5 bases from J, the junction kept 11 bases outside the gene matches. CDR3 residues: CASSWDRGTFETEAFF. The CDR3 DNA reads as TGCGCCAGCAGTTGGGACAGGGGGACTTTCGAGACTGAAGCTTTCTTT.

The chain uses TRBV10-3 and TRBJ1-2; TRBD1 might be the D (5 bases). This CDR3 comprises 13 residues. Trimming stripped 6 bases from V and 5 bases from J, with 13 bases between. Germline assignment: CDR1 ENHRY and CDR2 SYGVKD. CDR3 in DNA: TGTGCCATCAGCGACGCGGACACGTATGGCTACACCTTC. Translating gives CAISDADTYGYTF.

V and J are TRBV11-2 and TRBJ2-5, with D hard to call. Germline-derived CDR1 and CDR2 are SGHAT and FQNNGV. The CDR3 runs to 12 residues. Trimming removed 4 bases at V and 4 bases at J, with 7 bases between. The CDR3 coding sequence is TGTGCCAGCAGCTCTAGGGTAGAGACCCAGTACTTC. This sequence encodes CASSSRVETQYF.

This chain links TRBV6-5 with TRBJ1-3; the D is unclear. The CDR3 consists of 15 residues. Germline V gives CDR1 MNHEY, CDR2 SVGAGI. V lost 2 bases, J lost 8 bases, and 16 bases lay in between. The CDR3 here is CASSYRSAGLYTIYF. DNA of the CDR3: TGTGCCAGCAGTTACCGCTCGGCAGGATTATACACCATATATTTT.

The rearrangement joins TRBV10-2 to TRBJ2-5; D not resolved. V was clipped by 0 bases and J by 6 bases, with 14 bases between them. The CDR3 has 15 residues. Germline loops: CDR1 WSHSY, CDR2 SAAADI. CDR3 region: CASSESVGVVQTQYF. CDR3 bases: TGCGCCAGCAGTGAGTCCGTTGGGGTGGTACAGACCCAGTACTTC.

V is TRBV29-1 and J is TRBJ2-3; a weak D match, TRBD1 (5 bases). The ends were cut back, 3 bases at V and 2 bases at J, with 12 bases in the middle. The CDR3 is made up of 14 amino acids. Germline lookup yields CDR1 SQVTM and CDR2 ANQGSEA. CDR3 DNA sequence: TGCAGCGTTGATGGCAGGGCCCCCACAGATACGCAGTATTTT. This gives the protein CSVDGRAPTDTQYF.

This chain links TRBV2 with TRBJ1-2; 12 nucleotides match TRBD1. V shed 1 base and J 7 bases; nucleotides not matched to a gene: 10. The CDR3 sequence is 17 residues long. Germline-derived CDR1 and CDR2 are SNHLY and FYNNEI. Written as DNA, the CDR3 is TGTGCCAGCAGTGAAGTCGCCGGGACAGGGGGCAATGGTGGCTACACCTTC. Translating it yields CASSEVAGTGGNGGYTF.

V gene TRBV6-5 combines with J gene TRBJ1-6; D uncertain. The germline V gene has CDR1 MNHEY and CDR2 SVGAGI. This CDR3 region has 14 residues. V shed 0 bases and J shed 9 bases, with 9 bases lying between them. CDR3 sequence: CASSYSLGSSPLHF. The CDR3 nucleotides read TGTGCCAGCAGTTACTCCCTGGGTAGTTCACCCCTCCACTTT.

This CDR3 reads CASSSDGQGAYEQYF. In nucleotides, the CDR3 is TGTGCCAGCAGCTCCGATGGACAGGGGGCTTACGAGCAGTACTTC. The genes are TRBV7-9 and TRBJ2-7, with 11 bases identical to TRBD1. Trimming at V came to 4 bases and at J to 4 bases, leaving 6 bases not matched to a gene. Germline values: CDR1 SEHNR, CDR2 FQNEAQ (reference sequence). This CDR3 is 15 amino acids long. Based on the CDR3 plus reference TRBV7-9 and TRBJ2-7, the full variable domain is DTGVSQNPRHKITKRGQNVTFRCDPISEHNRLYWYRQTLGQGPEFLTYFQNEAQLEKSRLLSDRFSAERPKGSFSTLEIQRTEQGDSAMYLCASSSDGQGAYEQYFGPGTRLTVT.

This sequence joins TRBV10-3 and TRBJ2-1, with 12 positions matching TRBD2. V shed 5 bases and J 7 bases; nucleotides not matched to a gene: 3. The CDR3 sequence is 14 residues long. Germline V CDR1 and CDR2: ENHRY, SYGVKD. The CDR3 protein is CAISTSGGRNEQFF. The CDR3 nucleotides are TGTGCCATCAGTACTAGCGGGGGGCGTAATGAGCAGTTCTTC.

The chain combines TRBV9 with TRBJ2-5; tentative D call: TRBD2 (6 bases). The germline CDR1 and CDR2 sequences are SGDLS and YYNGEE. V lost 5 bases, J lost 2 bases, and 10 bases lay in between. The CDR3 is 13 residues long. CDR3 loop: CASSAAGQETQYF. The CDR3 nucleotides read TGTGCCAGCAGTGCCGCGGGGCAAGAGACCCAGTACTTC.

The CDR3 region has the DNA TGTGCCAGCAGCCCCGGGACAGGGGTCAACACCATATATTTT. Amino acids: CASSPGTGVNTIYF. The chain carries TRBV5-4 and TRBJ1-3; 10 bases are shared with TRBD1. J gave up 7 bases and V 4 bases, and 5 bases lay outside the gene matches. The CDR3 runs 14 residues. Germline V CDR1 and CDR2: SGHNT, YYREEE (reference sequence).

V is TRBV14 and J is TRBJ2-5; no firm D call. Trimming took off 0 bases at V and 5 bases at J, with 19 bases between the two ends. This CDR3 has 17 residues. CDR1 is SGHDN, CDR2 FVKESK, per germline. CDR3 DNA: TGTGCCAGCAGCCAAGATGTTACAGAGGATAGGTGGGAGACCCAGTACTTC. This encodes CASSQDVTEDRWETQYF.

This chain connects TRBV7-2 to TRBJ1-1; D is possibly TRBD1 (6 bases). Germline V gene lookup returns CDR1 SGHTA and CDR2 FQGNSA. The V gene lost 6 bases and the J gene lost 1 base, with 9 bases spanning the gap. The CDR3 length is 13 residues. The CDR3 sequence is CASRRTENTEAFF. The CDR3 bases are TGTGCCAGCAGACGGACAGAGAACACTGAAGCTTTCTTT.

The chain couples TRBV11-3 to TRBJ2-7; possible D gene TRBD1, 5 bases. Between the trimmed V and J ends, which lost 0 bases and 4 bases, there was a span of 16 bases. Per germline, CDR1 SGHNT and CDR2 YENEEA. The CDR3 loop spans 16 amino acids. DNA for the CDR3: TGTGCCAGCAGCTTAGATCGCAGGGATGGGGAATACGAGCAGTACTTC. Protein: CASSLDRRDGEYEQYF.

This CDR3 reads CSARPNTEAFF. The CDR3 bases are TGCAGTGCTAGGCCGAACACTGAAGCTTTCTTT. This chain uses TRBV20-1 with TRBJ1-1; D gene uncertain. Germline CDR1 is DFQATT and CDR2 is SNEGSKA (reference sequence). V was trimmed by 3 bases and J by 1 base, leaving 3 bases between them. This CDR3 is 11 amino acids long.

The chain has TRBV7-9 and TRBJ2-7, with a possible D match to TRBD1 (6 bases). V was cut by 4 bases and J by 5 bases, with 9 bases left in between. Germline CDR1 and CDR2: SEHNR and FQNEAQ (reference sequence). This CDR3 contains 12 residues. CDR3 sequence reads: CASSSTGNEQYF. In nucleotides, the CDR3 is TGTGCCAGCAGCTCAACAGGGAACGAGCAGTACTTC. Drawing the rest from reference TRBV7-9 and TRBJ2-7, the complete variable domain is DTGVSQNPRHKITKRGQNVTFRCDPISEHNRLYWYRQTLGQGPEFLTYFQNEAQLEKSRLLSDRFSAERPKGSFSTLEIQRTEQGDSAMYLCASSSTGNEQYFGPGTRLTVT.

The chain couples TRBV19 to TRBJ2-6; 10 bases agree with TRBD1. With V trimmed by 8 bases and J by 2 bases, 3 bases remained unmatched. Germline values: CDR1 LNHDA, CDR2 SQIVND (reference sequence). This CDR3 comprises 15 residues. CDR3 bases: TGTGCCAGTGCGACAGGGGGCCCTGGGGCCAACGTCCTGACTTTC. It encodes CASATGGPGANVLTF.